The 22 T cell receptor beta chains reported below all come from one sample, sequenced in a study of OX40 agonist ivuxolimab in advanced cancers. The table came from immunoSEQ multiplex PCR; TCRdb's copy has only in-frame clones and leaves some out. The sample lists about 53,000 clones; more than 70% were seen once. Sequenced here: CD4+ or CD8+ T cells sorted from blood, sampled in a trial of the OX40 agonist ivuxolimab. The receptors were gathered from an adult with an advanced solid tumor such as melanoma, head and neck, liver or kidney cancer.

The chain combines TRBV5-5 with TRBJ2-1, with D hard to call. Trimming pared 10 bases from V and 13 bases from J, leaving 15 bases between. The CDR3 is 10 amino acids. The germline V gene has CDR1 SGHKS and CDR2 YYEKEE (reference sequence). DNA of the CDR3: TGTGCCTCGGCAGGAGCATTTCAGTTCTTC. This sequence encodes CASAGAFQFF.

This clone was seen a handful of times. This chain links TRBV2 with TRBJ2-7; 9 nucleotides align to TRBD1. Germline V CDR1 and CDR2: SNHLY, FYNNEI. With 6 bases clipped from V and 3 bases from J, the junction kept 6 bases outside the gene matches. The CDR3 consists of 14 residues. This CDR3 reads CASSPGQGNYEQYF. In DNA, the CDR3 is TGTGCCAGCAGCCCCGGACAGGGGAACTACGAGCAGTACTTC.

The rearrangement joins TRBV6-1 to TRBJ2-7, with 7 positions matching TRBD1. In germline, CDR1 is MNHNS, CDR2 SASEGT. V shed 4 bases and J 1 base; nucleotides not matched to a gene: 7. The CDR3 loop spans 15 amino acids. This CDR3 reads CASSARQGRSYEQYF. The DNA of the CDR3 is TGTGCCAGCAGTGCCCGACAGGGAAGATCCTACGAGCAGTACTTC.

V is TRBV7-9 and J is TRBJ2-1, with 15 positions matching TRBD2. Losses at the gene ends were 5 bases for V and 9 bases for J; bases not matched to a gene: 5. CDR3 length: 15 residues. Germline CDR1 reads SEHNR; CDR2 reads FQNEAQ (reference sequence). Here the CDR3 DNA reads TGTGCCAGCAGCCGGACTAGCGGGGGGGCAGGTGAGCAGTTCTTC. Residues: CASSRTSGGAGEQFF.

CDR3 loop: CASSTPGQGYYGYTF. CDR3 in DNA: TGTGCCAGCAGTACTCCGGGACAGGGGTACTATGGCTACACCTTC. The V gene is TRBV28, the J gene TRBJ1-2, with 10 nucleotides matching TRBD1. Trimming cost V 5 bases and J 3 bases; bases outside gene matches: 6. CDR3 length equals 15 residues. CDR1 is MDHEN, CDR2 SYDVKM, per germline.

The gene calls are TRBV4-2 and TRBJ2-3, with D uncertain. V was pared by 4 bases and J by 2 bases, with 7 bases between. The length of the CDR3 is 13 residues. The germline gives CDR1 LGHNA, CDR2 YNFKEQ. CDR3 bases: TGTGCCAGCAGCCTGAACCCCACAGATACGCAGTATTTT. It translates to CASSLNPTDTQYF.

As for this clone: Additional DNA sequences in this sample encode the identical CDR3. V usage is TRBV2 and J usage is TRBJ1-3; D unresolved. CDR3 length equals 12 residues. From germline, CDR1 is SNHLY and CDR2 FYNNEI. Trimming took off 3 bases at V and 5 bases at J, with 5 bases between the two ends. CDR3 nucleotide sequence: TGTGCCAGCAGTGAGAATCGAAACACCATATATTTT. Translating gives CASSENRNTIYF.

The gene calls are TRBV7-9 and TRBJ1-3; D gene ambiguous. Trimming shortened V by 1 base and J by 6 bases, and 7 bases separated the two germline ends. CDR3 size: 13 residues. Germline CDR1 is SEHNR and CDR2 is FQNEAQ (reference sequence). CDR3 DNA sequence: TGTGCCAGCAGCTTAGGGGATACAAACACCATATATTTT. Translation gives CASSLGDTNTIYF.

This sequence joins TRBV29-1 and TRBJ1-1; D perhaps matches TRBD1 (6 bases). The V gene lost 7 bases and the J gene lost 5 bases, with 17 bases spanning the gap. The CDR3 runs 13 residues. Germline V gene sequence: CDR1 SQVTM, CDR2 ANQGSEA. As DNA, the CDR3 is TGCAGCGGAACAGGGTCGGGGAGTACTGAAGCTTTCTTT. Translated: CSGTGSGSTEAFF.

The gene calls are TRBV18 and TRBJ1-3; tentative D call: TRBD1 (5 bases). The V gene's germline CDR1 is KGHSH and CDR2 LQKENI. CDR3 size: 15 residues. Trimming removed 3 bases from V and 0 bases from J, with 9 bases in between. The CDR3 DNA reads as TGTGCCAGCTCACCGGGACCTTACTCTGGAAACACCATATATTTT. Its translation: CASSPGPYSGNTIYF.

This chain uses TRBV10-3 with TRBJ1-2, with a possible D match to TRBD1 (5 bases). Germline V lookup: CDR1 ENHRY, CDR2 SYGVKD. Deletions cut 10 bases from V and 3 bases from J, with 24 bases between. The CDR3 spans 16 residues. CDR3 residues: CATRPRRDGGDYGYTF. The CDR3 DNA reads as TGTGCCACCCGACCAAGGAGGGACGGAGGAGACTATGGCTACACCTTC.

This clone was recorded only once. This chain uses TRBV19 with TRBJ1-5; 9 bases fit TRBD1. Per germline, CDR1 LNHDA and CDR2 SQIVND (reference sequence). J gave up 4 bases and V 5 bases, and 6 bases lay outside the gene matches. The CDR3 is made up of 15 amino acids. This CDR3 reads CASSGSGTGNQPQHF. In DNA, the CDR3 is TGTGCCAGTAGTGGTTCAGGGACAGGGAATCAGCCCCAGCATTTT.

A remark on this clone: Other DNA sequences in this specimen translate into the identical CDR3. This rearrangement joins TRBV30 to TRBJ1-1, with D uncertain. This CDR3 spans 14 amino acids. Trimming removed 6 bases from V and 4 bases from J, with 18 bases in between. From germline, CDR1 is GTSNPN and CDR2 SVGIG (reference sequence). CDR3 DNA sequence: TGTGCCTGCCCAAGGGCAGGAGCCCCCACTGAAGCTTTCTTT. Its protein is CACPRAGAPTEAFF.

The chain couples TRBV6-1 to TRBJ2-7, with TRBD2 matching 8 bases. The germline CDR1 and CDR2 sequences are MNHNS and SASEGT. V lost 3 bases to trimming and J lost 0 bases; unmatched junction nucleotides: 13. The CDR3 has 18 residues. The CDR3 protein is CASSEGGLAGRSSYEQYF. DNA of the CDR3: TGTGCCAGCAGTGAGGGGGGGCTAGCGGGTCGGAGCTCCTACGAGCAGTACTTC.

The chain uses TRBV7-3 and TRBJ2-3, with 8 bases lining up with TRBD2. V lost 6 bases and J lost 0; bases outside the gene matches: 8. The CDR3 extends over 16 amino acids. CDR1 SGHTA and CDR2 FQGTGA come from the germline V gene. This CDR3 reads CASSPTTSASTDTQYF. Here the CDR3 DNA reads TGTGCCAGCAGTCCTACGACTAGCGCAAGCACAGATACGCAGTATTTT.

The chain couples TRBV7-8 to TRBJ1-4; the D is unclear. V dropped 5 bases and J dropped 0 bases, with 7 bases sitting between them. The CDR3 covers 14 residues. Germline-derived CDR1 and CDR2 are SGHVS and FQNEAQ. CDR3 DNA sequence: TGTGCCAGCAGCCCGTTCCCAACTAATGAAAAACTGTTTTTT. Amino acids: CASSPFPTNEKLFF.

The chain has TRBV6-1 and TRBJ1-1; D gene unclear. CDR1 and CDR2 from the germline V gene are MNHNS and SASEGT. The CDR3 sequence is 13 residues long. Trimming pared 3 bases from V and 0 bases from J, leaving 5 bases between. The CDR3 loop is CASSDLVNTEAFF. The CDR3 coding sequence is TGTGCCAGCAGTGACCTCGTGAACACTGAAGCTTTCTTT.

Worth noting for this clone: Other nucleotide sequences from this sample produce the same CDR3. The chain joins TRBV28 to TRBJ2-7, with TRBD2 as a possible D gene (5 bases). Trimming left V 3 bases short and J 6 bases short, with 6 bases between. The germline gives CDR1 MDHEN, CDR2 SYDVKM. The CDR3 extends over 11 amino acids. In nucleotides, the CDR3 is TGTGCCAGCAGTTTCCGGGGCGAGCAGTACTTC. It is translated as CASSFRGEQYF.

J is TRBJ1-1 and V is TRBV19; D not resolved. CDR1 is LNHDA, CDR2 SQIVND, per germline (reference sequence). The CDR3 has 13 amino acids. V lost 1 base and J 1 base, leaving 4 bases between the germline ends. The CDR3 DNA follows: TGTGCCAGTAGTATAGCGAGGAACACTGAAGCTTTCTTT. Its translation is CASSIARNTEAFF.

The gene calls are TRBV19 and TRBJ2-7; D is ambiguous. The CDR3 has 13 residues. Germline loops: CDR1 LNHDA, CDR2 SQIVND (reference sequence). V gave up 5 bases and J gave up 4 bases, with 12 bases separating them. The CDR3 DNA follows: TGTGCCAGTAGTCTGGCGGACGGGTACGAGCAGTACTTC. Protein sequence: CASSLADGYEQYF.

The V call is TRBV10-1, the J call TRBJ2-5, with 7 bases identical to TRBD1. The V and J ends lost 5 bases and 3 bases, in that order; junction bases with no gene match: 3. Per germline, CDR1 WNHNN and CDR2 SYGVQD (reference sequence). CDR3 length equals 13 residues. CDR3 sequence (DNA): TGCGCCAGCAGTCCGGGACAGAAAGAGACCCAGTACTTC. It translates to CASSPGQKETQYF.

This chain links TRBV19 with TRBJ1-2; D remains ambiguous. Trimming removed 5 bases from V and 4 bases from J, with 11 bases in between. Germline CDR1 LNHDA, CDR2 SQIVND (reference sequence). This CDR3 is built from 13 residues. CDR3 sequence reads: CASSAGGFYGYTF. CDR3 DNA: TGTGCCAGTAGTGCAGGAGGGTTCTATGGCTACACCTTC.